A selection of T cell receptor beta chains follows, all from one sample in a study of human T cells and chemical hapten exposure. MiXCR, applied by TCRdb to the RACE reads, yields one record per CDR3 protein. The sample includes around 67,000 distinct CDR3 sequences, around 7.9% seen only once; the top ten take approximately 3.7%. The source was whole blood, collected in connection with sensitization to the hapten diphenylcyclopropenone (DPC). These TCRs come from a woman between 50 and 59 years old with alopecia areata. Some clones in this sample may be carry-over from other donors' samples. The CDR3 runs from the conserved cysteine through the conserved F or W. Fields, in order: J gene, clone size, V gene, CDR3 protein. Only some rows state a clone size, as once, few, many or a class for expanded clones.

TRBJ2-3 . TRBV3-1 CASRPRLDADTQYF
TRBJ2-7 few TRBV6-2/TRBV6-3 CASSPGGLSYEQYF
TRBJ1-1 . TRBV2 CASSEGMNTEAFF
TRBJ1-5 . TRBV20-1 CSARAGGTNQPQHF
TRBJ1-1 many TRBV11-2 CASTLTGGTEAFF
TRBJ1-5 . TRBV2 CASSVGQGNQPQHF
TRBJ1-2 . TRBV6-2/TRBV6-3 CASSFPGEEVYGYTF
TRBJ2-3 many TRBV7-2 CASSLARGTDTQYF
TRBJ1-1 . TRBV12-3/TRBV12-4 CASSLRGYTEAFF
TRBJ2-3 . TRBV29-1 CSVDRNTQYF
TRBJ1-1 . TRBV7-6 CASSLELDTEAFF
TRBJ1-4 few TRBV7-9 CASSLGAGAEEKLFF
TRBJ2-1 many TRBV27 CASGQQRGQFF
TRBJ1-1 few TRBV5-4 CASRGQGTEAFF
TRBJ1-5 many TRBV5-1 CASSPDSLSNQPQHF
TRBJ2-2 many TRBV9 CASSFNTGELFF
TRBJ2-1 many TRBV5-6 CASSSGLADYNEQFF
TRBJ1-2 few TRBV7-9 CASSSSPGQGHYGYTF
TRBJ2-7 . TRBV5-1 CASSEASGGSYEQYF
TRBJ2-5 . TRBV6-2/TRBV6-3 CASSYSMGYGETQYF
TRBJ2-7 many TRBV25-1 CASSEYGTSEQYF
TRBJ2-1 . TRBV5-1 CASSLDSSYNEQFF
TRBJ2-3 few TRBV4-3 CASSQERASGSRADTQYF
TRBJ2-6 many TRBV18 CASSPPMSRTVPSGANVLTF
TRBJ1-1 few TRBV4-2 CASSPGIRGSTEAFF